This T cell receptor beta chain originates from a study of T cell responses to AZD1222 COVID-19 vaccine. Study-level results: Clonal diversity may have been underestimated in mostly white British donors. No repertoire was sampled before or during the peak T cell response, only after it. Baseline serostatus was positive in only a handful of AZD1222 recipients.

Germline values: CDR1 SGHRS, CDR2 YFSETQ. The CDR3 is 14 residues long. The V end was cut by 0 bases, the J end by 7 bases, with 13 bases between. Sequencing was performed with immunoSEQ multiplex PCR; in TCRdb, only in-frame clones are kept and a portion is missing. The repertoire consists of around 120,000 clones, with about 92% occurring once and the leading ten covering 5%. Note on this clone: Its specificity is not known.

This chain uses TRBV5-1 with TRBJ1-2; D is perhaps TRBD1 (5 bases). Sequencing was performed on peripheral blood, taken 28 days after the second AZD1222 dose. This TCR was sampled from an adult who received the AZD1222 COVID-19 vaccine. CDR3 in amino acids: CASSLESGFGGYTF. CDR3 nucleotides: TGCGCCAGCAGCTTGGAGTCAGGGTTTGGTGGCTACACCTTC.